The subject of this entry is one T cell receptor (beta chain). Antigen specificity is unknown. With 4 bases removed from V and 5 bases from J, the gap between germline ends came to 16 bases. The germline V gene has CDR1 SGHNT and CDR2 YYREEE (reference sequence). CDR3 size: 15 residues. It was RNA transcripts that yielded the amplified TCR beta CDR3 regions. HTBI primers drove first-round RT-PCR of the TCR CDR3. From the multiplex PCR reads, TCRdb called clonotypes with MiXCR, one entry per CDR3 protein. The sample lists about 560,000 distinct CDR3 sequences, roughly 46% occurring once. These data belong to a study of T cells in Graves' hyperthyroidism and ophthalmopathy. The hyperthyroidism was newly diagnosed and had lasted under 2 months; the patients were aged 18 to 65. Study observations and caveats: Among thyroid clonotypes expanded above 0.001, most also appeared in blood. Ophthalmopathy was separated from stable hyperthyroidism by a 13 V-J model.

The sample taken for sequencing was peripheral blood or thyroid tissue (not recorded which). The chain has TRBV5-4 and TRBJ1-5; perhaps TRBD1 as D (6 bases). The receptor was isolated from a woman aged 18-29 years with Graves' hyperthyroidism. The CDR3 DNA reads as TGTGCCAGCAGCCAAGATGAACAGGGTGATCAGCCCCAGCATTTT. This codes for CASSQDEQGDQPQHF.